This TCR beta chain comes out of a study of blood T cell repertoires in COVID-19. Background on the study: In each case, the material was cDNA or gDNA derived from T cells, B-cell-depleted T cells, or PBMCs.

CDR1 is MNHNS and CDR2 is SASEGT in the germline V gene. V was pared by 3 bases and J by 2 bases, with 16 bases between. This CDR3 comprises 16 residues. Assay used: immunoSEQ multiplex PCR; TCRdb lists only in-frame clones, some missing. This table holds about 110,000 clones, about 88% found once. The sequencing sample was made of peripheral blood. The receptor was isolated from a human donor in a cohort sampled during active COVID-19. V gene TRBV6-1 combines with J gene TRBJ1-2; D is perhaps TRBD1 (5 bases). The CDR3 coding sequence is TGTGCCAGCAGTGACCCCTCGCGTGGGGCCAACTATGGCTACACCTTC. Protein product: CASSDPSRGANYGYTF.